The T cell receptor (beta chain) described here comes from a study of metastatic and nonmetastatic thyroid tumors. In the study overall: The study looked at repertoires side by side in blood and in tumor or nodule tissue from malignant and benign thyroid patients.

This clone was counted at least ten times. Its antigen is as yet unknown. With MiXCR, TCRdb reprocessed the PCR reads. The sample has about 40,000 clones, less than 20% seen once. Regarding the study as a whole: For both blood and tumor, malignant thyroid tumors reportedly showed significantly higher TCR beta diversity than benign nodules did.

This CDR3 contains 14 residues. Germline CDR1 reads DFQATT; CDR2 reads SNEGSKA (reference sequence). The ends were cut back, 6 bases at V and 1 base at J, with 12 bases in the middle. Not a single patient had been given any form of treatment at any point before undergoing thyroid surgery. This TCR came from a female donor with papillary thyroid cancer or a benign thyroid nodule (not recorded which). Some clones in this sample may be carry-over from other donors' samples. Sequenced material: blood. This chain connects TRBV20-1 to TRBJ2-2; weak D call: TRBD1 (5 bases). The CDR3 is CSAPTVGNTGELFF. CDR3 nucleotides: TGCAGTGCGCCGACAGTGGGGAACACCGGGGAGCTGTTTTTT.